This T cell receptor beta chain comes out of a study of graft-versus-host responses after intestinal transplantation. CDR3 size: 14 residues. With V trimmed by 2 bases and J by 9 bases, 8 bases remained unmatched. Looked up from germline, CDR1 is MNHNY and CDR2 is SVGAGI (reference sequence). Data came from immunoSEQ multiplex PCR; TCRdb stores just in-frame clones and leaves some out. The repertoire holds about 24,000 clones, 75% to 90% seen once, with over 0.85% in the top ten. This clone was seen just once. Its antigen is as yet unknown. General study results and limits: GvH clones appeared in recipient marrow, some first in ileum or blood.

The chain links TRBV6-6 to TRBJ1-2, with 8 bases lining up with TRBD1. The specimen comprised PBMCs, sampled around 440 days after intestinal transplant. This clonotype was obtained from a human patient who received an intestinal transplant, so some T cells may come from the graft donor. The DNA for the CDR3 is TGTGCCAGCAGTTACCGACAGGGGTATGCGAGCTACACCTTC. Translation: CASSYRQGYASYTF.